This entry lists 26 T cell receptor beta chains sequenced from one sample in a study of blood T cell repertoires in COVID-19. Using immunoSEQ multiplex PCR, the repertoire was profiled, and TCRdb retains in-frame clones only, with some absent. This sample carries over 250,000 clones, 80% to 95% of them seen once, and the ten largest clones take around 2.2%. Sequenced input: peripheral blood. Receptors were obtained from a woman aged 30 to 39 with COVID-19, enrolled during active disease.

The rearrangement links TRBV19 to TRBJ1-6; D is uncertain. The CDR3 loop spans 15 amino acids. The V and J ends lost 5 bases and 0 bases respectively, with 8 bases between them. Germline CDR1 reads LNHDA; CDR2 reads SQIVND (reference sequence). The chain's CDR3 is CASSRESSYNSPLHF. The CDR3 DNA sequence: TGTGCCAGTAGTCGGGAAAGCTCCTATAATTCACCCCTCCACTTT.

This clone was seen a single time. The chain carries TRBV2 and TRBJ1-5; D is possibly TRBD1 (6 bases). From germline, CDR1 is SNHLY and CDR2 FYNNEI. This CDR3 spans 13 amino acids. Trimming removed 6 bases from V and 6 bases from J, with 12 bases in between. For the CDR3, the DNA is TGTGCCAGCAGAGGGGGGGTGGGTCAGCCCCAGCATTTT. Its translation is CASRGGVGQPQHF.

The chain employs TRBV5-6 and TRBJ2-7; D unresolved. CDR3 length: 15 residues. Germline V gene lookup returns CDR1 SGHDT and CDR2 YYEEEE. Trimming removed 3 bases from V and 2 bases from J, with 15 bases in between. The CDR3 reads CASSSDITMPYEQYF. The CDR3 bases are TGTGCCAGCAGCTCCGACATTACAATGCCCTACGAGCAGTACTTC.

The rearrangement joins TRBV10-1 to TRBJ2-3, with D possibly matching TRBD1 (6 bases). Germline CDR1 reads WNHNN; CDR2 reads SYGVQD (reference sequence). The germline V and J ends were trimmed by 6 bases and 2 bases, with 15 bases remaining between them. The CDR3 has 15 amino acids. The chain's CDR3 is CASRMPGHFTDTQYF. In DNA form, the CDR3 reads TGCGCCAGCAGGATGCCGGGACACTTCACAGATACGCAGTATTTT.

The chain joins TRBV21-1 to TRBJ2-1; the table's D call TRBD2 went unverified against the DNA. TRBV21-1 is designated a pseudogene. There are 14 residues in the CDR3. The CDR3: CASSKSERLNEQFF. In nucleotides, the CDR3 is TGTGCCAGCAGCAAATCGGAGCGACTCAATGAGCAGTTCTTC.

The rearrangement uses TRBV5-1 and TRBJ1-4, with 7 bases identical to TRBD1. CDR1 SGHRS and CDR2 YFSETQ come from the germline V gene. The J segment lost 3 bases and the V segment lost 0 bases, leaving 2 bases of the junction unmatched. The CDR3 covers 15 residues. The CDR3 here is CASSLGGTANEKLFF. Here the CDR3 DNA reads TGCGCCAGCAGCTTGGGGGGGACAGCTAATGAAAAACTGTTTTTT.

The chain is built from TRBV5-1 and TRBJ1-5; TRBD1 might be the D (5 bases). CDR3 length equals 16 residues. Per the germline V gene, CDR1 is SGHRS and CDR2 is YFSETQ. Trimming cost V 4 bases and J 5 bases, with 19 bases left between them. DNA of the CDR3: TGCGCCAGCAGCCCGGGTTACACAGGCGGTGATCAGCCCCAGCATTTT. It is translated as CASSPGYTGGDQPQHF.

The chain links TRBV10-3 to TRBJ2-3, with D possibly being TRBD2 (5 bases). The CDR3 totals 13 residues. Trimming stripped 9 bases from V and 2 bases from J, with 12 bases between. Germline V gives CDR1 ENHRY, CDR2 SYGVKD. The CDR3 nucleotides are TGTGCCATGCAGAGGGAGACCACAGATACGCAGTATTTT. Translating gives CAMQRETTDTQYF.

This chain joins TRBV5-1 and TRBJ2-7; weak D call: TRBD1 (6 bases). Germline loops: CDR1 SGHRS, CDR2 YFSETQ. The V end lost 2 bases, the J end lost 5 bases, and 11 bases lay between the germline ends. The CDR3 spans 13 residues. This CDR3 is CASSFGRGDEQYF. The CDR3 DNA follows: TGCGCCAGCAGCTTCGGCAGGGGCGACGAGCAGTACTTC.

This chain links TRBV19 with TRBJ2-1; no clear D. This CDR3 has 16 amino acids. Germline lookup yields CDR1 LNHDA and CDR2 SQIVND (reference sequence). The germline V and J ends were trimmed by 8 bases and 0 bases, with 17 bases remaining between them. The CDR3, as DNA: TGTGCCAGTCGTCTATCTCGGTTCCGCTCCTACAATGAGCAGTTCTTC. Amino acids: CASRLSRFRSYNEQFF.

The chain uses TRBV10-3 and TRBJ2-7, with 10 bases lining up with TRBD1. The trim removed 2 bases at V and 5 bases at J, leaving 3 bases unmatched. The CDR3 extends over 14 amino acids. Germline CDR1 and CDR2: ENHRY and SYGVKD. CDR3 in DNA: TGTGCCATCAGTGAGAGACAGGGGGCCGACGAGCAGTACTTC. It specifies CAISERQGADEQYF.

The rearrangement joins TRBV28 to TRBJ2-7; the D is unclear. The germline V gene encodes CDR1 MDHEN and CDR2 SYDVKM. Trimming removed 3 bases at V and 0 bases at J, with 18 bases between. The CDR3 covers 17 residues. The CDR3 region has the DNA TGTGCCAGCAGTTTGGTTCTCTTCAAAACCAGCTCCTACGAGCAGTACTTC. Its translation: CASSLVLFKTSSYEQYF.

V gene TRBV4-1 combines with J gene TRBJ2-5, with TRBD1 matching 8 bases. With V trimmed by 1 base and J by 5 bases, 9 bases remained unmatched. Germline loops: CDR1 MGHRA, CDR2 YSYEKL. This CDR3 contains 16 residues. The CDR3 region has the DNA TGCGCCAGCAGCCAAGGGCCAGGGGGCGTAGAGGAGACCCAGTACTTC. Translating gives CASSQGPGGVEETQYF.

V usage is TRBV5-1 and J usage is TRBJ2-1; 11 bases map to TRBD2. The CDR3 consists of 17 residues. Per germline, CDR1 SGHRS and CDR2 YFSETQ. V shed 4 bases, J shed 5 bases, and the junction held 11 bases outside the gene matches. CDR3 loop: CASSPPTSGRYHNEQFF. Written as DNA, the CDR3 is TGCGCCAGCAGCCCCCCCACTAGCGGGAGATACCACAATGAGCAGTTCTTC. The whole variable domain, filled in from reference TRBV5-1 and TRBJ2-1, reads KAGVTQTPRYLIKTRGQQVTLSCSPISGHRSVSWYQQTPGQGLQFLFEYFSETQRNKGNFPGRFSGRQFSNSRSEMNVSTLELGDSALYLCASSPPTSGRYHNEQFFGPGTRLTVL.

This sequence joins TRBV11-2 and TRBJ2-7; tentative D call: TRBD1 (5 bases). V shed 0 bases and J shed 0 bases, with 9 bases lying between them. The CDR3 is 15 amino acids. Germline CDR1 is SGHAT and CDR2 is FQNNGV. CDR3 sequence: CASSLDTQGSYEQYF. The CDR3 DNA reads as TGTGCCAGCAGCTTAGATACCCAGGGCTCCTACGAGCAGTACTTC.

This clone was seen a handful of times. CDR3 in DNA: TGTGCCAGCATTTACTGTGCGGCAACCGGGGAGCTGTTTTTT. Translation gives CASIYCAATGELFF. The chain combines TRBV25-1 with TRBJ2-2, with D unclear. Germline loops: CDR1 MGHDK, CDR2 SYGVNS. The V gene lost 7 bases and the J gene lost 5 bases, with 14 bases spanning the gap. The CDR3 sequence is 14 residues long. Full variable domain (outside the CDR3, taken from reference TRBV25-1 and TRBJ2-2): EADIYQTPRYLVIGTGKKITLECSQTMGHDKMYWYQQDPGMELHLIHYSYGVNSTEKGDLSSESTVSRIRTEHFPLTLESARPSHTSQYLCASIYCAATGELFFGEGSRLTVL.

The chain uses TRBV5-4 and TRBJ1-3; D is perhaps TRBD1 (6 bases). From germline, CDR1 is SGHNT and CDR2 YYREEE (reference sequence). The ends were cut back, 4 bases at V and 0 bases at J, with 14 bases in the middle. CDR3 length: 16 residues. CDR3 residues: CASSLGQTFSGNTIYF. The CDR3 bases are TGTGCCAGCAGCCTCGGACAGACCTTCTCTGGAAACACCATATATTTT.

The chain is built from TRBV14 and TRBJ2-2; 9 bases are shared with TRBD2. This CDR3 region has 16 residues. Germline assignment: CDR1 SGHDN and CDR2 FVKESK. The V segment lost 1 base and the J segment 3 bases; nucleotides outside the gene matches: 3. In nucleotides, the CDR3 is TGTGCCAGCAGCCAAGTAGCGGGAGATCACACCGGGGAGCTGTTTTTT. It translates to CASSQVAGDHTGELFF. The full variable domain, with the rest looked up from reference TRBV14 and TRBJ2-2, is EAGVTQFPSHSVIEKGQTVTLRCDPISGHDNLYWYRRVMGKEIKFLLHFVKESKQDESGMPNNRFLAERTGGTYSTLKVQPAELEDSGVYFCASSQVAGDHTGELFFGEGSRLTVL.

The DNA for the CDR3 is TGTGCCAGCAGATTTGAGTCGAACACTGAAGCTTTCTTT. Translating gives CASRFESNTEAFF. The chain uses TRBV28 and TRBJ1-1; D unclear. Germline V CDR1 and CDR2: MDHEN, SYDVKM. The CDR3 loop spans 13 amino acids. Trimming cost V 6 bases and J 1 base, with 9 bases left between them. The entire variable domain, with the rest obtained from reference TRBV28 and TRBJ1-1, is as follows: DVKVTQSSRYLVKRTGEKVFLECVQDMDHENMFWYRQDPGLGLRLIYFSYDVKMKEKGDIPEGYSVSREKKERFSLILESASTNQTSMYLCASRFESNTEAFFGQGTRLTVV.

For this clone: Other DNA sequences in this sample translate to the same CDR3. This chain links TRBV24-1 with TRBJ1-2, with 7 positions matching TRBD1. CDR3 length: 15 residues. V shed 2 bases, J shed 2 bases, and the junction held 4 bases outside the gene matches. Germline loops: CDR1 KGHDR, CDR2 SFDVKD. CDR3 sequence reads: CATSDSRTGNYGYTF. DNA for the CDR3: TGTGCCACCAGTGATTCGAGGACAGGCAACTATGGCTACACCTTC.

CDR3 loop: CASSPLRTPGYTF. CDR3 in DNA: TGTGCCAGCAGCCCTCTAAGGACACCTGGCTACACCTTC. The chain employs TRBV5-6 and TRBJ1-2; possibly TRBD1 for D (5 bases). The ends were cut back, 4 bases at V and 7 bases at J, with 14 bases in the middle. CDR1 and CDR2 (germline): SGHDT, YYEEEE. This CDR3 region has 13 residues.

The J gene is TRBJ2-1, the V gene TRBV6-5; D may be TRBD1 (6 bases). The germline V and J ends were trimmed by 6 bases and 9 bases, with 15 bases remaining between them. Germline-derived CDR1 and CDR2 are MNHEY and SVGAGI. There are 13 residues in the CDR3. CDR3 loop: CASRLYRVLEQFF. CDR3 DNA: TGTGCCAGCAGACTATACAGGGTCCTTGAGCAGTTCTTC.

The chain links TRBV7-9 to TRBJ1-2; a weak D match, TRBD1 (5 bases). Between the trimmed V and J ends, which lost 0 bases and 5 bases, there was a span of 10 bases. Per the germline V gene, CDR1 is SEHNR and CDR2 is FQNEAQ (reference sequence). The CDR3 consists of 14 residues. In nucleotides, the CDR3 is TGTGCCAGCAGCTTAGCTGGACCAGGGTATGGCTACACCTTC. Translating gives CASSLAGPGYGYTF.

A single count supports this clone. This chain joins TRBV10-1 and TRBJ2-2; 11 bases are a match to TRBD1. The CDR3 extends over 15 amino acids. The germline V gene encodes CDR1 WNHNN and CDR2 SYGVQD (reference sequence). J gave up 5 bases and V 6 bases, and 5 bases lay outside the gene matches. The CDR3 sequence: CASSPGTGGTGELFF. CDR3 DNA: TGCGCCAGCAGCCCAGGGACAGGGGGAACCGGGGAGCTGTTTTTT.

The chain links TRBV18 to TRBJ2-2; D may be TRBD2 (6 bases). V was clipped by 0 bases and J by 6 bases, with 8 bases between them. CDR1 and CDR2 from the germline V gene are KGHSH and LQKENI. The CDR3 is made up of 14 amino acids. DNA for the CDR3: TGTGCCAGCTCACCACCGTGGGAGGCCGGGGAGCTGTTTTTT. Protein: CASSPPWEAGELFF.

The chain recombines TRBV7-8 with TRBJ1-1; D not resolved. Germline V gene lookup returns CDR1 SGHVS and CDR2 FQNEAQ. This CDR3 region has 11 residues. Trimming removed 4 bases at V and 7 bases at J, with 7 bases between. The CDR3 loop is CASSSGGEAFF. The CDR3 nucleotides read TGTGCCAGCAGCTCCGGAGGTGAAGCTTTCTTT.